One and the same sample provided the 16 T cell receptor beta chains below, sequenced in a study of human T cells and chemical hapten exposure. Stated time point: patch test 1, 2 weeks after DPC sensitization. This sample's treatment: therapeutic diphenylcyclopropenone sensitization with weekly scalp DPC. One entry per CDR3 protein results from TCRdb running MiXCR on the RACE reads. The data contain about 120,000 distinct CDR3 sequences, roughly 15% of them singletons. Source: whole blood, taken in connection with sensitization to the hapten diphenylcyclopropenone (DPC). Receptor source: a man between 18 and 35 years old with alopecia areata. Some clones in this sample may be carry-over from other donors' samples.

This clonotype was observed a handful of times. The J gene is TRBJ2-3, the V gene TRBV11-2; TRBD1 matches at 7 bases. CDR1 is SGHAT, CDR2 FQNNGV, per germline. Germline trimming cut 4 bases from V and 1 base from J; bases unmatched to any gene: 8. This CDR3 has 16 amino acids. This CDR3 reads CASSSPIGQGTDTQYF. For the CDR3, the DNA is TGTGCCAGCAGCTCACCGATCGGACAGGGCACAGATACGCAGTATTTT.

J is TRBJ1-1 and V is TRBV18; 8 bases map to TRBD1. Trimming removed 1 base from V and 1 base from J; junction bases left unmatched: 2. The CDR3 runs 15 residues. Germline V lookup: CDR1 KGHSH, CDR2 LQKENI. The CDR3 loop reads CASSPLDRGNTEAFF. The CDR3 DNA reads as TGTGCCAGCTCACCACTCGACAGGGGGAACACTGAAGCTTTCTTT.

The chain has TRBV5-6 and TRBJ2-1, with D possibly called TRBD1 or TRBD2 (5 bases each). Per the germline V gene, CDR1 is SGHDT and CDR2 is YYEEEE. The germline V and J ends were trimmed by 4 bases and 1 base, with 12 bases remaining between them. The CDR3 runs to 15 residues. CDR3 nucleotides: TGTGCCAGCAGCACGCAGGGCGGGTCCTACAATGAGCAGTTCTTC. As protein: CASSTQGGSYNEQFF.

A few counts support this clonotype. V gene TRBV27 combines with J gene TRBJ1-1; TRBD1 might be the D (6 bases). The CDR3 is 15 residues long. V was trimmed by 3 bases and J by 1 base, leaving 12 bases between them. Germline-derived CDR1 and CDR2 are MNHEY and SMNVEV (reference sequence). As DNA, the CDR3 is TGTGCCAGCAGTTTGGGGGCGGCGGGGAACACTGAAGCTTTCTTT. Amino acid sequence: CASSLGAAGNTEAFF.

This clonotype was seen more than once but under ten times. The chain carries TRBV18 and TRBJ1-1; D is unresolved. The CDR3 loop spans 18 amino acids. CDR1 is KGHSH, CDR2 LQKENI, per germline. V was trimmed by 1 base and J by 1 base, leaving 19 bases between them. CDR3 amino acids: CASSPRGAQLSSNTEAFF. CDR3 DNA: TGTGCCAGCTCACCACGTGGAGCACAGCTTTCCTCGAACACTGAAGCTTTCTTT. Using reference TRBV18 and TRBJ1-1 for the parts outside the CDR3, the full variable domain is NAGVMQNPRHLVRRRGQEARLRCSPMKGHSHVYWYRQLPEEGLKFMVYLQKENIIDESGMPKERFSAEFPKEGPSILRIQQVVRGDSAAYFCASSPRGAQLSSNTEAFFGQGTRLTVV.

For the CDR3, the DNA is TGTGCCAGCATCCTTAAGAGGGCCTACGAGCAGTACTTC. Its protein is CASILKRAYEQYF. This rearrangement joins TRBV28 to TRBJ2-7, with a weak D call TRBD2 (5 bases). The CDR3 consists of 13 residues. The V and J ends lost 7 bases and 2 bases respectively, with 12 bases between them. CDR1 MDHEN and CDR2 SYDVKM come from the germline V gene.

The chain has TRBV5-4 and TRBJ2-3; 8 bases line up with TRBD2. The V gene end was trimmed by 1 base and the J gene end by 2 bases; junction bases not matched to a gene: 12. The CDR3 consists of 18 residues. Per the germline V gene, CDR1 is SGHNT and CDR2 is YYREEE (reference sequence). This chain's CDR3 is CASSLSNQGGGYTDTQYF. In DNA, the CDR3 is TGTGCCAGCAGCTTGTCCAATCAGGGCGGGGGGTACACAGATACGCAGTATTTT.

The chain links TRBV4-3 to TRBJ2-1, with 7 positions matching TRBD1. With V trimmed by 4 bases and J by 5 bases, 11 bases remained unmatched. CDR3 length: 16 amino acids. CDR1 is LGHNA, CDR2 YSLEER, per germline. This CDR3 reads CASSRPTGISHNEQFF. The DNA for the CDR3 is TGCGCCAGCAGCCGACCGACAGGGATCAGTCACAATGAGCAGTTCTTC.

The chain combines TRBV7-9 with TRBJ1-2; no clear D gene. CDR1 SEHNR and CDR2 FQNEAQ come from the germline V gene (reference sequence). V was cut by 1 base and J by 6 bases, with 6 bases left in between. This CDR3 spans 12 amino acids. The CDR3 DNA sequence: TGTGCCAGCAGCTTAGGCGCAGATGGCTACACCTTC. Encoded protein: CASSLGADGYTF.

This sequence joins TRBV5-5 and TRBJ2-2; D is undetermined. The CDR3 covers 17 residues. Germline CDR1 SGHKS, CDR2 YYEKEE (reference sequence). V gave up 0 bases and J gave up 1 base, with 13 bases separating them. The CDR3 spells CASSLAIGPWNTGELFF. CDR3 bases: TGTGCCAGCAGCTTGGCCATAGGCCCTTGGAACACCGGGGAGCTGTTTTTT.

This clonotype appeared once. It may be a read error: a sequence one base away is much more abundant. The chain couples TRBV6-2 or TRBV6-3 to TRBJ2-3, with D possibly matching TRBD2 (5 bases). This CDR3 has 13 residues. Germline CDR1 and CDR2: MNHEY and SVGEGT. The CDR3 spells CVSTGSSTDTQYF. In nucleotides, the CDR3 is TGTGTCAGCACGGGGAGTTCTACAGATACGCAGTATTTT.

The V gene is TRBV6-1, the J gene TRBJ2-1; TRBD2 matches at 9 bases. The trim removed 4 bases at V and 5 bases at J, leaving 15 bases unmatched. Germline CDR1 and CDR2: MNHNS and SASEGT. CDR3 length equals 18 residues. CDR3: CASSVWVELAGTHNEQFF. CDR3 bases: TGTGCCAGCAGTGTATGGGTCGAACTAGCGGGTACCCACAATGAGCAGTTCTTC.

The CDR3 region is CASSLETGSYEQYF. DNA of the CDR3: TGTGCCAGCAGCTTAGAAACAGGGTCCTACGAGCAGTACTTC. The J gene is TRBJ2-7, the V gene TRBV7-6; TRBD1 is a possible D gene (6 bases). CDR1 SGHVS and CDR2 FNYEAQ come from the germline V gene. CDR3 length equals 14 residues. V was clipped by 1 base and J by 1 base, with 8 bases between them.

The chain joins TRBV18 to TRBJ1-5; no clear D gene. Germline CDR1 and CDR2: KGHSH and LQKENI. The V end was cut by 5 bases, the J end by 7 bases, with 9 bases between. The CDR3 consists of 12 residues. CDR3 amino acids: CASSFIEQPQHF. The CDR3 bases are TGTGCCAGCTCATTCATCGAGCAGCCCCAGCATTTT.

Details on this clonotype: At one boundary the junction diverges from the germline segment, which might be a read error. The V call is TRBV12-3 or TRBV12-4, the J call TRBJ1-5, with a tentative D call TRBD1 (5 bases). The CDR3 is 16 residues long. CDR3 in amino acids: CASSLQGRYSSQPQRF. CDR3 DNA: TGTGCCAGCAGTTTACAGGGACGGTATAGCAGTCAGCCCCAGCGTTTT.

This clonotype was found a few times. CDR3: CASSRGLAYEQYF. In DNA, the CDR3 is TGCGCCAGCAGCCGGGGACTAGCATACGAGCAGTACTTC. The chain has TRBV10-2 and TRBJ2-7; 9 bases fit TRBD2. CDR1 and CDR2 from the germline V gene are WSHSY and SAAADI. The CDR3 consists of 13 residues. The J segment lost 4 bases and the V segment lost 6 bases, leaving 4 bases of the junction unmatched.